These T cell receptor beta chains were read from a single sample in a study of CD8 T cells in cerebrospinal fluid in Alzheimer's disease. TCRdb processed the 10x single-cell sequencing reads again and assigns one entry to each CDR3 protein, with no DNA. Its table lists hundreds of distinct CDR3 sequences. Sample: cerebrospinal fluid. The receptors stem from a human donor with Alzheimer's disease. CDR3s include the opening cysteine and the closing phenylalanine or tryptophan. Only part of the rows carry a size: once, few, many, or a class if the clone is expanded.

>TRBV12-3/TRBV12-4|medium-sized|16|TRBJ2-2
CASSLVVAVGTGELFF
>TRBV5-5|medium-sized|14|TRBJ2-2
CASSFGGNTGELFF
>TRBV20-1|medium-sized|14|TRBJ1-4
CSARAPGPYEKLFF
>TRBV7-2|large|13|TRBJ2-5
CASSRNGEETQYF
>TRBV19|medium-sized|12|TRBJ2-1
CASYNRGDEQFF
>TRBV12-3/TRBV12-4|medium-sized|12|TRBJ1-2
CASLGVDLGYTF
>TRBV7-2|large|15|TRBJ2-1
CASSLNGQGKNEQFF
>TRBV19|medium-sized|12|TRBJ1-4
CATSLIGGKLFF
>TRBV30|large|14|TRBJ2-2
CAWAPGQGSGELFF
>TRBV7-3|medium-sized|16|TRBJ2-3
CASSLHLAGNADTQYF
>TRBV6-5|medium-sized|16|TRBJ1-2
CASSYQGAQGAYGYTF
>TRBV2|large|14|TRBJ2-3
CASKDLVSTDTQYF
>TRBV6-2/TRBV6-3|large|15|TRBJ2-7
CASSFTGASSYEQYF
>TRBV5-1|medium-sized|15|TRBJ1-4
CASSLLWGRGEKLFF
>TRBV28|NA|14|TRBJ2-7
CASSFRDRFYEQYF
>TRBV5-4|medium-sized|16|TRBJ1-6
CASSIELSSYNSPLHF
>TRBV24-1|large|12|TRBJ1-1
CATSDAGQEAFF
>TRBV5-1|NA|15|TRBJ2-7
CASSLDGTSRYEQYF
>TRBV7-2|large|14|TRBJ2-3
CASSLEASTDTQYF
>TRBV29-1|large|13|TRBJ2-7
CSVGAGTGWEQYF
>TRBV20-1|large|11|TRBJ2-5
CSASRSQTQYF
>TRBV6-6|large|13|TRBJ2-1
CASSWASYNEQFF